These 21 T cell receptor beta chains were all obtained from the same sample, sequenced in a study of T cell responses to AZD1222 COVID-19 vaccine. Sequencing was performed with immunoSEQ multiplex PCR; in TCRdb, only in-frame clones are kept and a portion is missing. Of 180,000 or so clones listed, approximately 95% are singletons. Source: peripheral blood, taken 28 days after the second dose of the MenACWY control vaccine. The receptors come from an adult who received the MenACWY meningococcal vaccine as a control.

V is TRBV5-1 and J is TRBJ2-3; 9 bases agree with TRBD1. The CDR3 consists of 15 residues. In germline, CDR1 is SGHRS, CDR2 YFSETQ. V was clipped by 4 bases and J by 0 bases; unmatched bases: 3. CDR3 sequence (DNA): TGCGCCAGCAGCACCGGGACAGGGAGCACAGATACGCAGTATTTT. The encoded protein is CASSTGTGSTDTQYF.

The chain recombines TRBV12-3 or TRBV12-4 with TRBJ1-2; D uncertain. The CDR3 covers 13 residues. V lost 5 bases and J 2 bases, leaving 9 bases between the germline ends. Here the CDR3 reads CASSPNTNYGYTF. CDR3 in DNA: TGTGCCAGCAGTCCCAACACCAACTATGGCTACACCTTC.

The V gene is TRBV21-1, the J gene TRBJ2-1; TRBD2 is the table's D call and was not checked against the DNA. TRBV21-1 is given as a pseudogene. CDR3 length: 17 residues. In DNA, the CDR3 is TGTGCCAGCAGCACCGGGTGGACTAGCGGGGAATACAATGAGCAGTTCTTC. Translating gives CASSTGWTSGEYNEQFF.

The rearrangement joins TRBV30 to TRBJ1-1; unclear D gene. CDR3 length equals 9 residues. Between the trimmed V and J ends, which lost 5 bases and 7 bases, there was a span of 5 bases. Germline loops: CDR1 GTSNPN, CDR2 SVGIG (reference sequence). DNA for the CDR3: TGTGCCTGGCCCCTTGAAGCTTTCTTT. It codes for CAWPLEAFF.

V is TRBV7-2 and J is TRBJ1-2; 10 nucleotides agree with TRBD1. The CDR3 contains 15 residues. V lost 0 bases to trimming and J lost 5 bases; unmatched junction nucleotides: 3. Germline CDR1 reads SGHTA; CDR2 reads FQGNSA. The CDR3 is CASSLAQGQGYGYTF. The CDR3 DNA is TGTGCCAGCAGCTTAGCCCAGGGACAGGGGTATGGCTACACCTTC.

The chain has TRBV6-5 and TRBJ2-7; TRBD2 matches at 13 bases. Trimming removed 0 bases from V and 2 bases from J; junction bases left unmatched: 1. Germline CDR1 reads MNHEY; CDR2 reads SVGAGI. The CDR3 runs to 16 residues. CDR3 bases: TGTGCCAGCAGTTACTCAGGGACTAGCGGGACCTACGAGCAGTACTTC. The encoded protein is CASSYSGTSGTYEQYF.

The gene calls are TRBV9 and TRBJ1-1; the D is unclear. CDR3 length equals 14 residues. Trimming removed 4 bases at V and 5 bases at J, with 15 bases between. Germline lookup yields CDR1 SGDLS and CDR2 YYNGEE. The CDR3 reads CASSSRAERTEAFF. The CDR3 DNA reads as TGTGCCAGCAGCTCCCGGGCGGAACGTACTGAAGCTTTCTTT.

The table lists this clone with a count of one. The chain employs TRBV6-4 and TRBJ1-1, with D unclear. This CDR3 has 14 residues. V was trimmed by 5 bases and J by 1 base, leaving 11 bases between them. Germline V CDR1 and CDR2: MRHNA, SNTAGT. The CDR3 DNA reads TGTGCCAGCAGTAATGACATATGGAACACTGAAGCTTTCTTT. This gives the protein CASSNDIWNTEAFF.

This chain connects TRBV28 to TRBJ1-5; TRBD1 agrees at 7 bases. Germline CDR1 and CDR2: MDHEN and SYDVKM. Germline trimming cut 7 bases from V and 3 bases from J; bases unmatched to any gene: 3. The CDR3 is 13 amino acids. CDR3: CASKTGPNQPQHF. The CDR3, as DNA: TGTGCCAGCAAGACAGGGCCCAATCAGCCCCAGCATTTT. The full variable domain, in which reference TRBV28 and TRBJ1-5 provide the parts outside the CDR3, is DVKVTQSSRYLVKRTGEKVFLECVQDMDHENMFWYRQDPGLGLRLIYFSYDVKMKEKGDIPEGYSVSREKKERFSLILESASTNQTSMYLCASKTGPNQPQHFGDGTRLSIL.

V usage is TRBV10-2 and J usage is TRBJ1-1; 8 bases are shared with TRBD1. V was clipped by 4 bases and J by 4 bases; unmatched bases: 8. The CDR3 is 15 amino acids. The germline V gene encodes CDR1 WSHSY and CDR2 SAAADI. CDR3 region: CASSASAQGGTEAFF. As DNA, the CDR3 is TGCGCCAGCAGTGCAAGTGCACAGGGGGGCACTGAAGCTTTCTTT.

DNA for the CDR3: TGTGCCAGCAGTCAATCAGCAGGGGGCGAAGCTGAAGCTTTCTTT. This codes for CASSQSAGGEAEAFF. The chain has TRBV28 and TRBJ1-1, with 8 nucleotides matching TRBD1. V lost 5 bases and J lost 6; bases outside the gene matches: 11. This CDR3 spans 15 amino acids. CDR1 is MDHEN and CDR2 is SYDVKM in the germline V gene.

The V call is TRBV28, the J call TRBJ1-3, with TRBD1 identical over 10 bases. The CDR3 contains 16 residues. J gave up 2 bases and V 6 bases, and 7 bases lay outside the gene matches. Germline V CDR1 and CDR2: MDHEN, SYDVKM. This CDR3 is CASSPRGQGAGNTIYF. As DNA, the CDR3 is TGTGCCAGCAGCCCCCGAGGACAGGGGGCTGGAAACACCATATATTTT.

The CDR3 reads CASSPTREPTNTEAFF. CDR3 nucleotide sequence: TGTGCCAGCTCACCAACGAGGGAACCCACGAACACTGAAGCTTTCTTT. V usage is TRBV18 and J usage is TRBJ1-1; D uncertain. Germline CDR1 and CDR2: KGHSH and LQKENI. Trimming took off 2 bases at V and 1 base at J, with 14 bases between the two ends. CDR3 size: 16 residues.

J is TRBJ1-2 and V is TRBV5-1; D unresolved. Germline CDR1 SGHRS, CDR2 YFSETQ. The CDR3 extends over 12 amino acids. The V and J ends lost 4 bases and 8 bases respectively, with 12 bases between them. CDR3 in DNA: TGCGCCAGCAGCGCGGGCCACCAGGGCTACACCTTC. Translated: CASSAGHQGYTF. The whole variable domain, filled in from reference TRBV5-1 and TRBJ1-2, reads KAGVTQTPRYLIKTRGQQVTLSCSPISGHRSVSWYQQTPGQGLQFLFEYFSETQRNKGNFPGRFSGRQFSNSRSEMNVSTLELGDSALYLCASSAGHQGYTFGSGTRLTVV.

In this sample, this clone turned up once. The DNA of the CDR3 is TGTGCCAGCAGTCAGTCCTTGTACGAGCAGTACTTC. This encodes CASSQSLYEQYF. The genes are TRBV27 and TRBJ2-7, with D unclear. V was shortened by 5 bases and J by 4 bases, with 9 bases between the two germline ends. The CDR3 is 12 residues long. Germline CDR1 MNHEY, CDR2 SMNVEV (reference sequence).

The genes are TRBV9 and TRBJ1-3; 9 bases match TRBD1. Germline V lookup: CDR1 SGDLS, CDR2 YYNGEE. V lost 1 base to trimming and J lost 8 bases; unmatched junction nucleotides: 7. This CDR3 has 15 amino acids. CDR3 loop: CASSVTNRGQDTIYF. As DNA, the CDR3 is TGTGCCAGCAGCGTAACGAACAGGGGGCAGGACACCATATATTTT.

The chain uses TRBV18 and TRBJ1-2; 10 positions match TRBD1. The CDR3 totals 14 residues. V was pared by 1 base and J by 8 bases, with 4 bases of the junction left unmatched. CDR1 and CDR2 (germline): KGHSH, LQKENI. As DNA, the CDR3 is TGTGCCAGCTCACCACGGACAGGGGGTCGGGGCTACACCTTC. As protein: CASSPRTGGRGYTF.

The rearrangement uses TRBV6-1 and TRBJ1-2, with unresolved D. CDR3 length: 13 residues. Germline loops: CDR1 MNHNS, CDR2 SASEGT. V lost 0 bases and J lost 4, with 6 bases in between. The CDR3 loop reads CASSEAPGYGYTF. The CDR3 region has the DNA TGTGCCAGCAGTGAAGCCCCGGGCTATGGCTACACCTTC.

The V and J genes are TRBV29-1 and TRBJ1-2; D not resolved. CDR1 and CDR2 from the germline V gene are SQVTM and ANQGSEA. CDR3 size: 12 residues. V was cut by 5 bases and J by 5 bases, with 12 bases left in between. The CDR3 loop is CSVKDPAYGYTF. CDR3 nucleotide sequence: TGCAGCGTTAAGGACCCGGCATATGGCTACACCTTC.

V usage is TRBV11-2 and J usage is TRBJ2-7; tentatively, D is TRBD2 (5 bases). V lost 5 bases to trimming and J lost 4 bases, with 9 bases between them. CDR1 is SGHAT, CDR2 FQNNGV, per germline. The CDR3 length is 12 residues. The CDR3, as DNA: TGTGCCAGCAGCCCCCCGGGATACGAGCAGTACTTC. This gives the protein CASSPPGYEQYF. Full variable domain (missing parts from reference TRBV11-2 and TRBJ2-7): EAGVAQSPRYKIIEKRQSVAFWCNPISGHATLYWYQQILGQGPKLLIQFQNNGVVDDSQLPKDRFSAERLKGVDSTLKIQPAKLEDSAVYLCASSPPGYEQYFGPGTRLTVT.

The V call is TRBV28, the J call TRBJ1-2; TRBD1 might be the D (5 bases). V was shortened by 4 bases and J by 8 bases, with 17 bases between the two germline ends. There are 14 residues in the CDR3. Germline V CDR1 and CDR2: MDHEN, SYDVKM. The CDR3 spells CASSSGDGTGGYTF. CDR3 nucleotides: TGTGCCAGCAGTTCGGGGGACGGCACAGGCGGCTACACCTTC.